This T cell receptor beta chain was observed in a study of shared clonotypes between healthy human individuals. Overall study results and limits: In having few donors, the study represented limited genetic and exposure-history diversity. It was only blood that was sampled, and tissue repertoires likely differ.

To note about this clone: Antigen unknown.

This CDR3 region has 15 residues. Germline lookup yields CDR1 MDHEN and CDR2 SYDVKM. V shed 5 bases and J shed 8 bases, with 19 bases lying between them. In the authors' methods: There were no quality scores in the junction-only immunoSEQ sequences, so filtering differed. Sequencing was performed with immunoSEQ multiplex PCR; in TCRdb, only in-frame clones are kept and a portion is missing. The DNA was the basis for D and trimming; V, J and clone size are from that table. The sample yields nearly 750,000 clones, approximately 77% seen once. This TCR was sampled from a woman aged 30 to 39 in good health. Sequenced sample: memory CD4+ T cells sorted from blood. Stated subset: CD45RA-negative fraction. The chain carries TRBV28 and TRBJ2-4; a weak D match, TRBD1 (6 bases). CDR3 nucleotides: TGTGCCAGCAGTACGACAGGACCCGGGATTTACATTCAGTACTTC. It translates to CASSTTGPGIYIQYF. The complete variable domain, with remaining parts taken from reference TRBV28 and TRBJ2-4, reads DVKVTQSSRYLVKRTGEKVFLECVQDMDHENMFWYRQDPGLGLRLIYFSYDVKMKEKGDIPEGYSVSREKKERFSLILESASTNQTSMYLCASSTTGPGIYIQYFGAGTRLSVL.